These 15 T cell receptor beta chains came from one sample sequenced in a study of blood T cells in healthy people across ages. Combining a sample-barcoded 5' primer with a J-beta primer mix, a second PCR ran for roughly 7 to 12 cycles. TCRdb used MiXCR to reprocess the 5' RACE reads, holding one entry per CDR3 protein. The sample has about 640,000 distinct CDR3 sequences; 45% to 65% are singletons. The sample consisted of blood. All receptors come from a man in his fifties or sixties in good health.

The CDR3 region is CASRTSGGGVETQYF. The DNA for the CDR3 is TGTGCCAGCAGGACTAGCGGGGGTGGGGTGGAGACCCAGTACTTC. This chain connects TRBV12-3 or TRBV12-4 to TRBJ2-5; 12 bases match TRBD2. J was trimmed by 5 bases and V by 6 bases; bases with no gene match: 7. The CDR3 is 15 residues long.

CDR3 protein: CASSYPTRGTGNYNEQFF. As DNA, the CDR3 is TGTGCCAGCAGTTACCCAACACGCGGGACAGGCAACTACAATGAGCAGTTCTTC. The V gene is TRBV6-2 or TRBV6-3, the J gene TRBJ2-1; TRBD1 matches 8 bases. V gave up 2 bases and J gave up 3 bases; unmatched junction bases: 12. This CDR3 comprises 18 residues. Germline lookup yields CDR1 MNHEY and CDR2 SVGEGT.

This clonotype showed up many times. V and J are TRBV20-1 and TRBJ2-7; D is possibly TRBD2 (5 bases). Germline CDR1 reads DFQATT; CDR2 reads SNEGSKA (reference sequence). Trimming removed 0 bases from V and 0 bases from J, with 12 bases in between. The CDR3 is 15 residues long. CDR3 DNA: TGCAGTGCTAGAGATCACAAAGACTACTCCTACGAGCAGTACTTC. As protein: CSARDHKDYSYEQYF.

A word on this clonotype: This may be a read error, as it is one base from a much larger clone. This chain connects TRBV2 to TRBJ2-7; D is possibly TRBD1 (6 bases). With 3 bases removed from V and 10 bases from J, the gap between germline ends came to 13 bases. In germline, CDR1 is SNHLY, CDR2 FYNNEI. The CDR3 is 12 amino acids. The CDR3 spells CASSEDRNSQYF. The CDR3, as DNA: TGTGCCAGCAGTGAGGACAGAAACAGTCAGTACTTC. Combining the CDR3 with reference TRBV2 and TRBJ2-7 gives the whole variable domain EPEVTQTPSHQVTQMGQEVILRCVPISNHLYFYWYRQILGQKVEFLVSFYNNEISEKSEIFDDQFSVERPDGSNFTLKIRSTKLEDSAMYFCASSEDRNSQYFGPGTRLTVT.

This clonotype was seen a handful of times. V gene TRBV7-2 combines with J gene TRBJ2-5, with 15 bases matching TRBD2. V was pared by 3 bases and J by 1 base, with 9 bases of the junction left unmatched. This CDR3 has 19 residues. Looked up from germline, CDR1 is SGHTA and CDR2 is FQGNSA. The CDR3 DNA reads as TGTGCCAGCAGCTTTTCTCCGGGACTAGCGGGGGGCCCCCAAGAGACCCAGTACTTC. Translating gives CASSFSPGLAGGPQETQYF.

The rearrangement joins TRBV5-1 to TRBJ1-2; D is unclear. Germline V CDR1 and CDR2: SGHRS, YFSETQ. Between the trimmed V and J ends, which lost 1 base and 4 bases, there was a span of 14 bases. This CDR3 has 15 amino acids. CDR3 residues: CASSLTEGGGYGYTF. DNA for the CDR3: TGCGCCAGCAGCTTGACAGAGGGCGGTGGCTATGGCTACACCTTC.

The V call is TRBV20-1, the J call TRBJ2-7; 10 bases fit TRBD1. The J call may be mistaken, given a closer DNA end match to TRBJ2-5. CDR3 length: 14 amino acids. Germline-derived CDR1 and CDR2 are DFQATT and SNEGSKA (reference sequence). The CDR3 loop reads CSALGTGVAETQYF. The CDR3 DNA is TGCAGTGCTCTAGGGACAGGGGTAGCGGAGACCCAGTACTTC.

This clonotype was picked up a small number of times. The V call is TRBV12-3 or TRBV12-4, the J call TRBJ2-1; 13 bases are shared with TRBD2. V dropped 7 bases and J dropped 5; count of bases not matched to a gene: 2. There are 14 residues in the CDR3. DNA of the CDR3: TGTGCCAGCACCACTAGCGGGGGGGACAATGAGCAGTTCTTC. Translation gives CASTTSGGDNEQFF.

This clonotype was observed a single time. The chain is built from TRBV7-8 and TRBJ1-5, with no clear D. The CDR3 runs 14 residues. CDR1 is SGHVS and CDR2 is FQNEAQ in the germline V gene. V lost 3 bases, J lost 3 bases, and 9 bases lay in between. The CDR3 bases are TGTGCCAGCAGCTTGCGGCAGATCAATCAGCCCCAGCATTTT. It translates to CASSLRQINQPQHF.

This clonotype has a count of ten or more. The chain joins TRBV5-1 to TRBJ2-3; D may match TRBD1 or TRBD2 (5 bases each). The germline gives CDR1 SGHRS, CDR2 YFSETQ. CDR3 size: 16 residues. Trimming shortened V by 4 bases and J by 4 bases, and 19 bases separated the two germline ends. The CDR3 protein is CASSAELGVQADTQYF. CDR3 DNA: TGCGCCAGCAGCGCGGAGCTGGGGGTGCAGGCAGATACGCAGTATTTT.

The chain is built from TRBV28 and TRBJ2-1; D is unclear. V gave up 4 bases and J gave up 9 bases, with 16 bases separating them. CDR3 size: 14 residues. CDR1 is MDHEN and CDR2 is SYDVKM in the germline V gene. CDR3: CASSSPHQLSEQFF. The CDR3 DNA reads as TGTGCCAGCAGTTCGCCCCATCAACTGTCTGAGCAGTTCTTC.

The rearrangement joins TRBV29-1 to TRBJ1-4; no reliable D call. The germline CDR1 and CDR2 sequences are SQVTM and ANQGSEA. The CDR3 loop spans 12 amino acids. The V gene lost 4 bases and the J gene lost 8 bases, with 11 bases spanning the gap. In DNA form, the CDR3 reads TGCAGCGTTGCCTTCGGTGGAGAAAAACTGTTTTTT. Its protein product is CSVAFGGEKLFF. Looking up the rest from reference TRBV29-1 and TRBJ1-4 gives the full variable domain: SAVISQKPSRDICQRGTSLTIQCQVDSQVTMMFWYRQQPGQSLTLIATANQGSEATYESGFVIDKFPISRPNLTFSTLTVSNMSPEDSSIYLCSVAFGGEKLFFGSGTQLSVL.

The chain joins TRBV14 to TRBJ2-4; D gene unclear. The CDR3 is 14 amino acids. Germline loops: CDR1 SGHDN, CDR2 FVKESK. Trimming left V 0 bases short and J 1 base short, with 4 bases between. The CDR3, as DNA: TGTGCCAGCAGCCAAGATGGGGCCAAAAACATTCAGTACTTC. Its translation is CASSQDGAKNIQYF. The full variable domain, its missing parts supplied by reference TRBV14 and TRBJ2-4, is EAGVTQFPSHSVIEKGQTVTLRCDPISGHDNLYWYRRVMGKEIKFLLHFVKESKQDESGMPNNRFLAERTGGTYSTLKVQPAELEDSGVYFCASSQDGAKNIQYFGAGTRLSVL.

The chain links TRBV28 to TRBJ2-1; the D gene is possibly TRBD2 (6 bases). Trimming removed 8 bases from V and 7 bases from J, with 18 bases in between. The CDR3 has 14 residues. Germline-derived CDR1 and CDR2 are MDHEN and SYDVKM. The CDR3 coding sequence is TGTGCCAGCGGGGGGTGGAATTCTGGGAATGAGCAGTTCTTC. As protein: CASGGWNSGNEQFF.

This chain joins TRBV5-5 and TRBJ1-2, with no clear D. The V gene lost 10 bases and the J gene lost 0 bases, with 13 bases spanning the gap. The length of the CDR3 is 13 residues. CDR1 is SGHKS, CDR2 YYEKEE, per germline (reference sequence). The CDR3 nucleotides read TGTGCCGGCGAGCCCAGCTCTAACTATGGCTACACCTTC. This gives the protein CAGEPSSNYGYTF.